A selection of T cell receptor beta chains follows, all from one sample in a study of T cell changes during pregnancy in multiple sclerosis. Only in-frame clones appear in the TCRdb table, and some are missing; sequencing was by immunoSEQ multiplex PCR. The data show 70,000 to 95,000 clones, approximately 93% seen once. The sequencing used peripheral blood, collected in the second trimester of pregnancy. These receptors originate from a female donor with multiple sclerosis, enrolled in a pregnancy study. Both conserved end residues are part of each CDR3. Each record gives: J gene, CDR3 length, V gene, CDR3 protein.

>TRBJ1-1|11|TRBV20-1
CSATGNTEAFF
>TRBJ2-2|17|TRBV5-6
CASSLLAGTIGPGELFF
>TRBJ2-2|15|TRBV6-5
CASSYSGGSTGELFF
>TRBJ1-1|15|TRBV5-6
CASSLEMSWRTEAFF
>TRBJ1-6|18|TRBV21-1
CASSIVPSRGTYNSPLHF
>TRBJ2-3|16|TRBV9
CASSARTGGVTDTQYF
>TRBJ2-7|14|TRBV2
CASRRQGMTYEQYF
>TRBJ1-2|15|TRBV11-2
CASSWRQEANYGYTF
>TRBJ2-2|15|TRBV6-6
CASSPGQDPTGELFF
>TRBJ1-3|15|TRBV5-1
CASSIRTGSGNTIYF
>TRBJ2-7|16|TRBV5-1
CASNPRGDRGIYEQYF
>TRBJ1-2|15|TRBV5-1
CASRAPDRGKSGYTF
>TRBJ2-7|17|TRBV21-1
CASGEHACNGGPYEQYF
>TRBJ1-4|14|TRBV28
CASNRVTGYEKLFF
>TRBJ2-7|14|TRBV7-2
CASSLIQGLHEQYF
>TRBJ2-7|16|TRBV19
CASSTTLKTSSYEQYF
>TRBJ2-1|12|TRBV7-9
CASSPQGDRQFF
>TRBJ2-5|14|TRBV10-3
CAISVAGPQETQYF
>TRBJ1-3|15|TRBV10-1
CATSHDSSSGNTIYF
>TRBJ1-1|17|TRBV6-1
CASSDTEGAVTNTEAFF
>TRBJ1-1|14|TRBV6-5
CASRGDGGNTEAFF
>TRBJ2-7|15|TRBV5-1
CASSLGQDPSYEQYF
>TRBJ1-5|20|TRBV30
CAWKEGQKVWGTYSNQPQHF
>TRBJ1-5|14|TRBV2
CASTAGLFNQPQHF
>TRBJ1-6|14|TRBV7-9
CASSPPRGYSPLHF
>TRBJ1-5|12|TRBV10-1
CASGTENQPQHF
>TRBJ2-1|16|TRBV7-9
CATRVASASSYNEQFF
>TRBJ1-3|15|TRBV14
CASSQEAGFGNTIYF
>TRBJ2-5|14|TRBV7-8
CASSRGLAGETQYF
>TRBJ1-2|13|TRBV9
CASSEEVGYGYTF
>TRBJ2-3|17|TRBV9
CASSDWGDPTSTDTQYF